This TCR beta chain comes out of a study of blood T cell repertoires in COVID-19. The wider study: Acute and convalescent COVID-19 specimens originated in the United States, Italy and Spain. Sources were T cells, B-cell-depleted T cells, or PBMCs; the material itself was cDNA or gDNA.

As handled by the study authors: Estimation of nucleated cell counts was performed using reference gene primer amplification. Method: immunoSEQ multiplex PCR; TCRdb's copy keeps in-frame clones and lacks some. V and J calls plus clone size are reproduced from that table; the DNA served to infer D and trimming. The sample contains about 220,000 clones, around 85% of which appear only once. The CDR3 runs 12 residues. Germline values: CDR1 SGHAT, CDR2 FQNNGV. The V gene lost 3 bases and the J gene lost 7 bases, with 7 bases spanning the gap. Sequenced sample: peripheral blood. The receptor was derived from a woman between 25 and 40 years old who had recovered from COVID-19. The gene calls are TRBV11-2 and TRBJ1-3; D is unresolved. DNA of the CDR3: TGTGCCAGCAGCTTTGAGGCGAACACCATATATTTT. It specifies CASSFEANTIYF.